The 27 T cell receptor beta chains below all came from one sample that was sequenced in a study of T cells in Graves' hyperthyroidism and ophthalmopathy. Amplified regions were TCR beta CDR3 sequences from RNA transcripts. HTBI primers were the set used in a first-round RT-PCR of the TCR CDR3. TCRdb called the multiplex PCR reads again in MiXCR, with one record for every CDR3 protein. The table records 300,000 to 450,000 distinct CDR3 sequences, 13% of them present only once. Sequencing was carried out using blood. These receptors originate from a man aged 25 to 40 with Graves' hyperthyroidism that later progressed to Graves' ophthalmopathy.

V gene TRBV30 combines with J gene TRBJ1-1; no definite D call. V was shortened by 0 bases and J by 3 bases, with 17 bases between the two germline ends. This CDR3 region has 16 residues. The germline gives CDR1 GTSNPN, CDR2 SVGIG (reference sequence). The CDR3 sequence is CAWSVFWGPGDTEAFF. Written as DNA, the CDR3 is TGTGCCTGGAGTGTATTTTGGGGTCCTGGGGACACTGAAGCTTTCTTT. The complete variable domain, with remaining parts taken from reference TRBV30 and TRBJ1-1, reads SQTIHQWPATLVQPVGSPLSLECTVEGTSNPNLYWYRQAAGRGLQLLFYSVGIGQISSEVPQNLSASRPQDRQFILSSKKLLLSDSGFYLCAWSVFWGPGDTEAFFGQGTRLTVV.

Notes on this clonotype: A read error may produce the germline difference seen at one junction end. The DNA for the CDR3 is TGTGCCAGCAGCCCGACTAGAATTCCCCTCTTT. It is translated as CASSPTRIPLF. V is TRBV7-9 and J is TRBJ1-1, with D uncertain. The CDR3 contains 11 residues. CDR1 and CDR2 (germline): SEHNR, FQNEAQ (reference sequence).

In this sample, this clonotype turned up many times. The rearrangement links TRBV7-6 to TRBJ2-1; tentatively, D is TRBD1 (6 bases). Germline CDR1 SGHVS, CDR2 FNYEAQ. The V gene lost 5 bases and the J gene lost 2 bases, with 10 bases spanning the gap. This CDR3 contains 14 residues. The chain's CDR3 is CASSHRVAYNEQFF. For the CDR3, the DNA is TGTGCCAGCAGCCACAGGGTCGCCTACAATGAGCAGTTCTTC.

This clonotype was recorded a few times. The J gene is TRBJ2-3, the V gene TRBV28; D is ambiguous. Germline CDR1 reads MDHEN; CDR2 reads SYDVKM. The CDR3 has 12 amino acids. The ends were cut back, 6 bases at V and 5 bases at J, with 9 bases in the middle. The CDR3, as DNA: TGTGCCAGCAGCCGGCCACGAGATACGCAGTATTTT. It codes for CASSRPRDTQYF.

This clonotype was observed a handful of times. The J gene is TRBJ2-7, the V gene TRBV28; D is unclear. The V end was cut by 7 bases, the J end by 2 bases, with 21 bases between. CDR1 is MDHEN and CDR2 is SYDVKM in the germline V gene. This CDR3 region has 16 residues. CDR3 nucleotide sequence: TGTGCCAGCACCGAAACACCCGGGTTTGGGGCCTACGAGCAGTACTTC. This translates into CASTETPGFGAYEQYF.

This clonotype was observed at least ten times. This chain uses TRBV5-8 with TRBJ1-1; a weak D match, TRBD1 (5 bases). The CDR3 length is 15 residues. The V gene lost 1 base and the J gene lost 0 bases, with 10 bases spanning the gap. The germline V gene encodes CDR1 SGHTS and CDR2 YDEGEE. Written as DNA, the CDR3 is TGTGCCAGCAGCTTGAAGGGACGGATGAACACTGAAGCTTTCTTT. It is translated as CASSLKGRMNTEAFF.

This clonotype came up a few times. The V and J genes are TRBV20-1 and TRBJ1-4; D may be TRBD1 (6 bases). This CDR3 has 12 residues. Germline V CDR1 and CDR2: DFQATT, SNEGSKA (reference sequence). The CDR3 nucleotides are TGCAGCGCGTCAGGGGCCAACGAAAAACTGTTTTTT. Protein sequence: CSASGANEKLFF.

This clonotype was observed at least ten times. V and J are TRBV30 and TRBJ2-1; no clear D. CDR1 and CDR2 (germline): GTSNPN, SVGIG (reference sequence). The germline V and J ends were trimmed by 0 bases and 2 bases, with 2 bases remaining between them. The CDR3 covers 12 residues. This CDR3 is CAWSVPYNEQFF. The DNA of the CDR3 is TGTGCCTGGAGTGTTCCCTACAATGAGCAGTTCTTC.

The chain links TRBV7-9 to TRBJ2-7; TRBD2 is a possible D gene (5 bases). This CDR3 contains 14 residues. Germline CDR1 reads SEHNR; CDR2 reads FQNEAQ (reference sequence). Trimming stripped 5 bases from V and 2 bases from J, with 13 bases between. This chain's CDR3 is CASSPSGVTYEQYF. For the CDR3, the DNA is TGTGCCAGCAGCCCGAGCGGAGTTACCTACGAGCAGTACTTC. The entire variable domain, with the rest obtained from reference TRBV7-9 and TRBJ2-7, is as follows: DTGVSQNPRHKITKRGQNVTFRCDPISEHNRLYWYRQTLGQGPEFLTYFQNEAQLEKSRLLSDRFSAERPKGSFSTLEIQRTEQGDSAMYLCASSPSGVTYEQYFGPGTRLTVT.

The rearrangement joins TRBV19 to TRBJ1-1; TRBD1 agrees at 7 bases. Germline V lookup: CDR1 LNHDA, CDR2 SQIVND (reference sequence). The CDR3 runs 16 residues. V was pared by 2 bases and J by 2 bases, with 8 bases of the junction left unmatched. CDR3 nucleotides: TGTGCCAGTAGTATATCCAGCACAGGGGTAAACACTGAAGCTTTCTTT. This sequence encodes CASSISSTGVNTEAFF.

This clonotype has a count of ten or more. The gene calls are TRBV20-1 and TRBJ1-2, with 7 nucleotides matching TRBD1. V lost 3 bases and J lost 2; bases outside the gene matches: 3. Looked up from germline, CDR1 is DFQATT and CDR2 is SNEGSKA (reference sequence). This CDR3 region has 13 residues. CDR3 sequence (DNA): TGCAGTGCTAGGGGACAGCTAAACTATGGCTACACCTTC. This gives the protein CSARGQLNYGYTF.

This clonotype was detected only a few times. The chain is built from TRBV28 and TRBJ1-2; no firm D call. Germline V gene lookup returns CDR1 MDHEN and CDR2 SYDVKM. Trimming took 5 bases from V and 1 from J, leaving 14 bases between them. This CDR3 has 15 residues. This chain's CDR3 is CASSPLVGVNYGYTF. CDR3 DNA: TGTGCCAGCAGTCCCCTTGTCGGGGTTAACTATGGCTACACCTTC.

The rearrangement joins TRBV19 to TRBJ1-1; 9 bases fit TRBD1. V trimming: 3 bases; J trimming: 8 bases; junction bases outside the gene matches: 7. This CDR3 is 14 amino acids long. CDR1 LNHDA and CDR2 SQIVND come from the germline V gene (reference sequence). The CDR3 bases are TGTGCCAGTAGTATCCCGACAGGGGGTGTGGAAGCTTTCTTT. Its protein is CASSIPTGGVEAFF.

Ten or more counts support this clonotype. The chain joins TRBV9 to TRBJ1-5; no firm D call. Germline CDR1 is SGDLS and CDR2 is YYNGEE. This CDR3 is 15 amino acids long. The ends were cut back, 0 bases at V and 3 bases at J, with 10 bases in the middle. The CDR3 nucleotides read TGTGCCAGCAGCGTAGACCCGGAAATCAATCAGCCCCAGCATTTT. Protein: CASSVDPEINQPQHF.

The CDR3 reads CASSSRLAGGGDTQYF. CDR3 DNA sequence: TGTGCCAGCAGCTCCCGACTAGCGGGGGGAGGAGATACGCAGTATTTT. The chain has TRBV7-2 and TRBJ2-3, with 13 bases matching TRBD2. The germline gives CDR1 SGHTA, CDR2 FQGNSA. Unmatched junction bases numbered 6, after V lost 4 bases and J lost 5 bases. The CDR3 loop spans 16 amino acids.

The table lists this clonotype with a few counts. This chain uses TRBV4-1 with TRBJ1-2, with D possibly being TRBD1 (5 bases). V lost 4 bases and J lost 3, with 21 bases in between. The CDR3 has 17 residues. Looked up from germline, CDR1 is MGHRA and CDR2 is YSYEKL. CDR3 sequence (DNA): TGCGCCAGCAGCCCACTGGACCGGGGGAGTCATTACTATGGCTACACCTTC. It specifies CASSPLDRGSHYYGYTF.

This clonotype was seen many times. This chain joins TRBV28 and TRBJ1-2; 9 bases are shared with TRBD1. Trimming removed 5 bases from V and 4 bases from J; junction bases left unmatched: 8. Germline V gene data show CDR1 as MDHEN and CDR2 as SYDVKM. The CDR3 runs to 15 residues. In DNA form, the CDR3 reads TGTGCCAGCAGTCTCGGGACAGGGCGCTCCTATGGCTACACCTTC. Amino acid sequence: CASSLGTGRSYGYTF.

This clonotype was detected ten times or more. The CDR3 sequence is CASSPTASDYTF. The CDR3 bases are TGTGCCAGCTCACCGACCGCGTCTGACTACACCTTC. The rearrangement uses TRBV18 and TRBJ1-2; D gene uncertain. The CDR3 spans 12 residues. V lost 3 bases, J lost 10 bases, and 12 bases lay in between. Germline V gives CDR1 KGHSH, CDR2 LQKENI. Drawing the rest from reference TRBV18 and TRBJ1-2, the complete variable domain is NAGVMQNPRHLVRRRGQEARLRCSPMKGHSHVYWYRQLPEEGLKFMVYLQKENIIDESGMPKERFSAEFPKEGPSILRIQQVVRGDSAAYFCASSPTASDYTFGSGTRLTVV.

This clonotype came up many times. The V call is TRBV12-5, the J call TRBJ1-3; possible D gene TRBD1, 5 bases. The germline V gene encodes CDR1 LGHNT and CDR2 FRNRAP. This CDR3 is built from 14 residues. Trimming left V 7 bases short and J 2 bases short, with 12 bases between. This chain's CDR3 is CASAQWGAGNTIYF. The DNA of the CDR3 is TGTGCTAGTGCTCAATGGGGGGCTGGAAACACCATATATTTT.

The chain's CDR3 is CASSSFPRGSYNSPLHF. The DNA for the CDR3 is TGTGCCAGCAGCTCGTTCCCCAGGGGCTCCTATAATTCACCCCTCCACTTT. V is TRBV7-6 and J is TRBJ1-6; tentatively, D is TRBD1 (6 bases). V lost 4 bases to trimming and J lost 0 bases, with 13 bases between them. Germline CDR1 is SGHVS and CDR2 is FNYEAQ. The CDR3 contains 17 residues. The full variable domain, with the rest looked up from reference TRBV7-6 and TRBJ1-6, is GAGVSQSPRYKVTKRGQDVALRCDPISGHVSLYWYRQALGQGPEFLTYFNYEAQQDKSGLPNDRFSAERPEGSISTLTIQRTEQRDSAMYRCASSSFPRGSYNSPLHFGNGTRLTVT.

This clonotype has at least ten counts. The chain links TRBV6-5 to TRBJ2-5; D possibly uses TRBD1 or TRBD2 (5 bases each). CDR1 MNHEY and CDR2 SVGAGI come from the germline V gene. CDR3 length: 15 residues. The germline V and J ends were trimmed by 0 bases and 1 base, with 9 bases remaining between them. The CDR3 DNA follows: TGTGCCAGCAGTTACTCACCGGGACCCCAAGAGACCCAGTACTTC. Translated: CASSYSPGPQETQYF.

There are many counts of this clonotype. J is TRBJ1-1 and V is TRBV24-1; the match to TRBD1 covers 8 bases. The V gene's germline CDR1 is KGHDR and CDR2 SFDVKD. There are 15 residues in the CDR3. Losses at the gene ends were 3 bases for V and 1 base for J; bases not matched to a gene: 3. The CDR3 nucleotides read TGTGCCACCAGTGATCCTGGGACAGGGAACACTGAAGCTTTCTTT. This sequence encodes CATSDPGTGNTEAFF.

This chain links TRBV12-3 or TRBV12-4 with TRBJ2-1; no clear D gene. This CDR3 comprises 12 residues. V was pared by 3 bases and J by 12 bases, with 12 bases between. This CDR3 reads CASSFPSSGQFF. CDR3 DNA: TGTGCCAGCAGTTTCCCCTCAAGTGGGCAGTTCTTC.

The V gene is TRBV13, the J gene TRBJ2-7, with 9 bases lining up with TRBD2. V was clipped by 4 bases and J by 5 bases; unmatched bases: 3. The germline gives CDR1 PRHDT, CDR2 FYEKMQ (reference sequence). CDR3 size: 13 residues. CDR3 DNA: TGTGCCAGCAGCTCGCGGGGGGGCGACGAGCAGTACTTC. Its protein product is CASSSRGGDEQYF. Drawing the rest from reference TRBV13 and TRBJ2-7, the complete variable domain is AAGVIQSPRHLIKEKRETATLKCYPIPRHDTVYWYQQGPGQDPQFLISFYEKMQSDKGSIPDRFSAQQFSDYHSELNMSSLELGDSALYFCASSSRGGDEQYFGPGTRLTVT.

This clonotype was recorded many times. V usage is TRBV10-2 and J usage is TRBJ2-7; D unclear. The CDR3 runs to 13 residues. CDR1 is WSHSY, CDR2 SAAADI, per germline. V lost 8 bases to trimming and J lost 3 bases, with 14 bases between them. CDR3 in amino acids: CASLREEIYEQYF. The CDR3, as DNA: TGCGCCAGCCTACGTGAAGAGATCTACGAGCAGTACTTC.

This clonotype was seen repeatedly, ten times or more. This chain uses TRBV12-3 or TRBV12-4 with TRBJ2-5; D is unresolved. V lost 8 bases, J lost 1 base, and 20 bases lay in between. CDR3 length equals 16 residues. This CDR3 is CASPVPSFQVQETQYF. The CDR3 DNA sequence: TGTGCCAGCCCAGTCCCTTCCTTCCAAGTCCAAGAGACCCAGTACTTC.

This clonotype has a handful of counts. A single base separates this from a much larger clone, so it may be a read error. CDR3 nucleotide sequence: TGTGCCGGCAGTTTTGACGGGGGACAGAGAGGCACTGAAGCTTTCTTT. This codes for CAGSFDGGQRGTEAFF. The chain joins TRBV28 to TRBJ1-1, with 7 bases fitting TRBD1. Germline V gene lookup returns CDR1 MDHEN and CDR2 SYDVKM. The CDR3 length is 16 residues.